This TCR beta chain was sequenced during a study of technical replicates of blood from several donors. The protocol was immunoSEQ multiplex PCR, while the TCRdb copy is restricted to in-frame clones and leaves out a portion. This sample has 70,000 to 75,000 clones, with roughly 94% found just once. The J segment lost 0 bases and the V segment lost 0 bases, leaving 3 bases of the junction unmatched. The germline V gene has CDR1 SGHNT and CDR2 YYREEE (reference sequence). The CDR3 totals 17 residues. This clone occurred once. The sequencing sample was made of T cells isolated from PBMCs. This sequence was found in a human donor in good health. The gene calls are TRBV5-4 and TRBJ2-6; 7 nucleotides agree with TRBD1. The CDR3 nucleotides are TGTGCCAGCAGCTTGGAGGGACAGCCCTCTGGGGCCAACGTCCTGACTTTC. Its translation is CASSLEGQPSGANVLTF.